This T cell receptor (beta chain) was observed in a study of STAT3 mutations in large granular lymphocyte leukemia. General study points: After therapy, 6 of 18 patients switched clonotypes, all new clones STAT3 wild type. In several patients, dominant TCR clone burden exceeded STAT3 mutant burden. Every T-LGLL patient had at least one immunodominant TCRbeta clonotype.

The CDR3 runs 13 residues. Trimming removed 6 bases from V and 3 bases from J, with 9 bases in between. Germline V gives CDR1 KGHSH, CDR2 LQKENI. Generated by immunoSEQ multiplex PCR, the TCRdb table keeps only in-frame clones and is missing some. The sample shows approximately 43,000 clones, about three quarters of them seen only once. Of note for this clone: Antigen: not known. Other DNA sequences in this specimen translate into the identical CDR3.

The sample consisted of PBMCs. This chain links TRBV18 with TRBJ1-5, with TRBD1 as a possible D gene (5 bases). The clonotype was recovered from a human donor with T large granular lymphocyte leukemia. Some clones in this sample may be carry-over from other donors' samples. CDR3 region: CASSGGFNQPQHF. The CDR3 DNA reads TGTGCCAGCTCGGGGGGTTTCAATCAGCCCCAGCATTTT.